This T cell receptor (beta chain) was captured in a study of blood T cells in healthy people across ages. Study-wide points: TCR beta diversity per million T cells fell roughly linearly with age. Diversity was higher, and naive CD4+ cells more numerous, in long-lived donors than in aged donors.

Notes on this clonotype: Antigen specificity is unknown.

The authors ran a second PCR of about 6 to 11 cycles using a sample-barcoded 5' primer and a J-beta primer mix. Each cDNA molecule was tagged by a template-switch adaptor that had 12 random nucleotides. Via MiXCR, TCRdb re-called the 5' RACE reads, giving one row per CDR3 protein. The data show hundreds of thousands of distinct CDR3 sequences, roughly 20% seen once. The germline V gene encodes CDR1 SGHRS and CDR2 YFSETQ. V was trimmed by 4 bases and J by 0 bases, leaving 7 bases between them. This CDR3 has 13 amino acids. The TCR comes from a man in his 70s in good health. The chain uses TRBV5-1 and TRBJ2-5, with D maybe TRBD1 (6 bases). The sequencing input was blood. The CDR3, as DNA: TGCGCCAGCAGCGGGGACAACCAAGAGACCCAGTACTTC. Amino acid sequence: CASSGDNQETQYF.